A single sample is the source of the 6 T cell receptor beta chains below, sequenced in a study of control samples from healthy donors and cancer patients. This table comes from immunoSEQ multiplex PCR, and its TCRdb copy is limited to in-frame clones, with some not included. The sample has fewer than 30,000 clones, approximately 85% seen once. Material: PBMCs. These receptors all stem from a woman aged 55-69 years with head and neck cancer.

V and J are TRBV11-2 and TRBJ2-1; 7 bases fit TRBD2. The ends lost 5 bases at V and 10 bases at J; junction bases unmatched: 5. Per the germline V gene, CDR1 is SGHAT and CDR2 is FQNNGV. The CDR3 is 12 residues long. CDR3: CASSNGGREQFF. The DNA of the CDR3 is TGTGCCAGCAGCAACGGCGGGAGAGAGCAGTTCTTC. The full variable domain, with the rest looked up from reference TRBV11-2 and TRBJ2-1, is EAGVAQSPRYKIIEKRQSVAFWCNPISGHATLYWYQQILGQGPKLLIQFQNNGVVDDSQLPKDRFSAERLKGVDSTLKIQPAKLEDSAVYLCASSNGGREQFFGPGTRLTVL.

The chain has TRBV30 and TRBJ2-7, with 7 bases identical to TRBD2. Looked up from germline, CDR1 is GTSNPN and CDR2 is SVGIG (reference sequence). V was clipped by 3 bases and J by 2 bases; unmatched bases: 16. This CDR3 is 17 amino acids long. CDR3 nucleotide sequence: TGTGCCTGGAGAGATCCCCGCGGGAGCGGATGGCCCTACGAGCAGTACTTC. Translation gives CAWRDPRGSGWPYEQYF.

To note about this clone: Other DNA sequences of this sample code for an identical CDR3. The V and J genes are TRBV3-1 (or the pseudogene TRBV3-2) and TRBJ2-7; tentatively, D is TRBD2 (5 bases). Per germline, CDR1 LGHDT and CDR2 YNNKEL (reference sequence). CDR3 length: 12 residues. Trimming removed 3 bases at V and 3 bases at J, with 6 bases between. CDR3 protein: CASSHRGYEQYF. CDR3 DNA: TGTGCCAGCAGCCATCGGGGCTACGAGCAGTACTTC.

The chain couples TRBV5-1 to TRBJ2-2; D perhaps matches TRBD1 (6 bases). CDR1 and CDR2 from the germline V gene are SGHRS and YFSETQ. Between the trimmed V and J ends, which lost 4 bases and 4 bases, there was a span of 14 bases. The CDR3 totals 15 residues. CDR3 protein: CASSRQQGRTGELFF. The CDR3 DNA follows: TGCGCCAGCAGCAGGCAACAGGGTCGCACCGGGGAGCTGTTTTTT.

This clone was seen only a few times. The chain recombines TRBV14 with TRBJ1-2; no definite D call. This CDR3 region has 14 residues. Trimming shortened V by 4 bases and J by 4 bases, and 13 bases separated the two germline ends. Germline CDR1 SGHDN, CDR2 FVKESK. The CDR3 reads CASSPAADFYGYTF. DNA of the CDR3: TGTGCCAGCAGCCCGGCAGCGGACTTCTATGGCTACACCTTC.

The gene calls are TRBV24-1 and TRBJ1-1; no reliable D call. Trimming pared 4 bases from V and 2 bases from J, leaving 22 bases between. The CDR3 runs 18 residues. Per the germline V gene, CDR1 is KGHDR and CDR2 is SFDVKD. The DNA for the CDR3 is TGTGCCACCAGTGAACGGTCCGCCGGCACAGCACTAAACACTGAAGCTTTCTTT. Translated, it gives CATSERSAGTALNTEAFF.